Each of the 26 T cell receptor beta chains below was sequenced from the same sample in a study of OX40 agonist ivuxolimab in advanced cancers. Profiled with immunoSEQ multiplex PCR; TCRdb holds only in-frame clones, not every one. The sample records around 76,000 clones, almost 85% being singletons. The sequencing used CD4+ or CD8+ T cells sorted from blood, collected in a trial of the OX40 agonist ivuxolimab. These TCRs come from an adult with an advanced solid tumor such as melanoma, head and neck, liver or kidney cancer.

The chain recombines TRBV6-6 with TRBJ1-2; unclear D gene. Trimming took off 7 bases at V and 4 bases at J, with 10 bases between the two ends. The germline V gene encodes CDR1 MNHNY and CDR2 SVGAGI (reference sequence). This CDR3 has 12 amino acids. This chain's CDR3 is CASTREIYGYTF. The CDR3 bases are TGTGCCAGCACGCGGGAAATCTATGGCTACACCTTC.

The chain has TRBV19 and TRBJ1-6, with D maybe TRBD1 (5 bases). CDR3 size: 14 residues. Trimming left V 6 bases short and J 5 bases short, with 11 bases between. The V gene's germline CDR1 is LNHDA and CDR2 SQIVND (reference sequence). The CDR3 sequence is CASRSGADNSPLHF. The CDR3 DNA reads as TGTGCCAGTAGGAGTGGGGCAGATAATTCACCCCTCCACTTT.

The CDR3 loop is CASSDSDRGAPSSGYTF. CDR3 sequence (DNA): TGTGCCAGCAGCGACTCAGACAGGGGCGCTCCTTCTAGTGGCTACACCTTC. The gene calls are TRBV9 and TRBJ1-2; 8 nucleotides agree with TRBD1. V lost 3 bases and J lost 7; bases outside the gene matches: 17. Germline V CDR1 and CDR2: SGDLS, YYNGEE. The CDR3 sequence is 17 residues long.

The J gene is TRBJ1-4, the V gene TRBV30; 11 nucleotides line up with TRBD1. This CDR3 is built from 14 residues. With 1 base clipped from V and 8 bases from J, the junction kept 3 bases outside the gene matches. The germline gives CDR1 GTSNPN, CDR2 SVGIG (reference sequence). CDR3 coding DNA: TGTGCCTGGAGTGCCGGGACAGGGGGGGAAAAACTGTTTTTT. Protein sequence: CAWSAGTGGEKLFF.

As DNA, the CDR3 is TGTGCTAGTGGCCGTGGGTCGTGGGGGTTGGACACTGAAGCTTTCTTT. Amino acid sequence: CASGRGSWGLDTEAFF. This sequence joins TRBV12-5 and TRBJ1-1; weak D call: TRBD1 (5 bases). Trimming stripped 6 bases from V and 3 bases from J, with 20 bases between. Germline V gene data show CDR1 as LGHNT and CDR2 as FRNRAP. This CDR3 comprises 16 residues.

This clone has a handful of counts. Here the CDR3 reads CASKDSGLAGNEQFF. The CDR3 coding sequence is TGTGCCAGTAAAGACAGCGGACTAGCGGGGAATGAGCAGTTCTTC. The gene calls are TRBV19 and TRBJ2-1; TRBD2 matches at 12 bases. Germline-derived CDR1 and CDR2 are LNHDA and SQIVND (reference sequence). The CDR3 length is 15 residues. After removal of 7 bases from V and 7 bases from J, the junction contained 8 bases not matched to a gene. Together with reference TRBV19 and TRBJ2-1, the CDR3 gives the full variable domain: DGGITQSPKYLFRKEGQNVTLSCEQNLNHDAMYWYRQDPGQGLRLIYYSQIVNDFQKGDIAEGYSVSREKKESFPLTVTSAQKNPTAFYLCASKDSGLAGNEQFFGPGTRLTVL.

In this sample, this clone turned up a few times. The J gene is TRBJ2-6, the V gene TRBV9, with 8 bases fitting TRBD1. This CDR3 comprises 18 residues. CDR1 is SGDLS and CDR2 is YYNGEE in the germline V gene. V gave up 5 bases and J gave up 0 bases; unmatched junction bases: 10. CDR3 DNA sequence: TGTGCCAGCAGTGTTACAGGGGGTTCAAGCTCTGGGGCCAACGTCCTGACTTTC. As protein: CASSVTGGSSSGANVLTF.

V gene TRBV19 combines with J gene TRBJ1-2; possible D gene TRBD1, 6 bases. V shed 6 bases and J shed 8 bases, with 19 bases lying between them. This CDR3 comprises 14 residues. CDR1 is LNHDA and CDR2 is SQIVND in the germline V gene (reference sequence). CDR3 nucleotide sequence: TGTGCCAGTAGCCCGGGACACTCCGGCGGAGGCTACACCTTC. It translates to CASSPGHSGGGYTF.

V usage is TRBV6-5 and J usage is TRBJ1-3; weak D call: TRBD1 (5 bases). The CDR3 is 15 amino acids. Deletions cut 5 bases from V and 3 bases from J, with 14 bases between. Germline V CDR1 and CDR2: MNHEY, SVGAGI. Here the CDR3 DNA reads TGTGCCAGCAGTCGTCAGGGCTGGAGTGGAAACACCATATATTTT. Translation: CASSRQGWSGNTIYF.

CDR3 nucleotide sequence: TGTGCCTGGCGAGGGGTTACTAATGAAAAACTGTTTTTT. Its translation is CAWRGVTNEKLFF. V is TRBV30 and J is TRBJ1-4, with a tentative D call TRBD1 (5 bases). Germline CDR1 GTSNPN, CDR2 SVGIG (reference sequence). The V and J ends lost 5 bases and 2 bases respectively, with 9 bases between them. The CDR3 is 13 amino acids.

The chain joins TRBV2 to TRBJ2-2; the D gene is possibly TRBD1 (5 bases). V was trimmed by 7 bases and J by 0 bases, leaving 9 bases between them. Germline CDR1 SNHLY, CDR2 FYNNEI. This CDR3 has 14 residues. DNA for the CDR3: TGTGCCAGCATGGGGCCTTCGAACACCGGGGAGCTGTTTTTT. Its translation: CASMGPSNTGELFF.

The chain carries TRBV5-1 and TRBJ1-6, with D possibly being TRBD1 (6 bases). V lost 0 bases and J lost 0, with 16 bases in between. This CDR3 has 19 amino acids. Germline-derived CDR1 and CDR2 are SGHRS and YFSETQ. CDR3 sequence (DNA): TGCGCCAGCAGCTTGGCCACAGGCAGGGGAAGCTCCTATAATTCACCCCTCCACTTT. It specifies CASSLATGRGSSYNSPLHF.

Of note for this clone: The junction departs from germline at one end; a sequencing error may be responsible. In DNA, the CDR3 is TGTGCTAGCAGCCAACAGGAAAATCAGCCCCAGCATTTT. Its translation: CASSQQENQPQHF. This chain links TRBV7-7 with TRBJ1-5; weak D call: TRBD1 (5 bases). Germline lookup yields CDR1 SSHAT and CDR2 FNYEAQ (reference sequence). The CDR3 consists of 13 residues.

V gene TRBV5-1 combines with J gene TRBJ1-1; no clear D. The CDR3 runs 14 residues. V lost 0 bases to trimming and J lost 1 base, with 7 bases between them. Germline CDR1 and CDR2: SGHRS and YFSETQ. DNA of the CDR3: TGCGCCAGCAGCTTGGGACCGTCGAACACTGAAGCTTTCTTT. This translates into CASSLGPSNTEAFF.

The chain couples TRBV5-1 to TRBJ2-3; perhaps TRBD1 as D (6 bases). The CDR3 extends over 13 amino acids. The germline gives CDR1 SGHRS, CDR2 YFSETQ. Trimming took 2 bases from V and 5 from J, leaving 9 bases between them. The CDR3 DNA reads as TGCGCCAGCAGCTTTCCAGGGGAAGATACGCAGTATTTT. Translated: CASSFPGEDTQYF. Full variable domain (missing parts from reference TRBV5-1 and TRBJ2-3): KAGVTQTPRYLIKTRGQQVTLSCSPISGHRSVSWYQQTPGQGLQFLFEYFSETQRNKGNFPGRFSGRQFSNSRSEMNVSTLELGDSALYLCASSFPGEDTQYFGPGTRLTVL.

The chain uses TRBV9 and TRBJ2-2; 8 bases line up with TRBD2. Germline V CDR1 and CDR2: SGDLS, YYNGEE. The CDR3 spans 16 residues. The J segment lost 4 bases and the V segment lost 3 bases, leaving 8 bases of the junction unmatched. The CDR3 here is CASSALSGAPTGELFF. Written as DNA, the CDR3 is TGTGCCAGCAGCGCCCTTAGCGGGGCCCCCACCGGGGAGCTGTTTTTT. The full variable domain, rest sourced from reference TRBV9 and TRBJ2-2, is DSGVTQTPKHLITATGQRVTLRCSPRSGDLSVYWYQQSLDQGLQFLIQYYNGEERAKGNILERFSAQQFPDLHSELNLSSLELGDSALYFCASSALSGAPTGELFFGEGSRLTVL.

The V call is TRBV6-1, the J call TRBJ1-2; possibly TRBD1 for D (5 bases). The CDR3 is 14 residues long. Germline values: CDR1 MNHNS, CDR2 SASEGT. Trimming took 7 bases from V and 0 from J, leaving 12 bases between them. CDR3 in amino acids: CASNWDRANYGYTF. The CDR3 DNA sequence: TGTGCCAGCAATTGGGACCGGGCTAACTATGGCTACACCTTC.

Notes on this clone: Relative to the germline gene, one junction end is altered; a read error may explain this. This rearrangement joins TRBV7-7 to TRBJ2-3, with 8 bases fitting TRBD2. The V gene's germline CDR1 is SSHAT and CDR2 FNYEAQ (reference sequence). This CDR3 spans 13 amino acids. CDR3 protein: CASSSGPGGILYF. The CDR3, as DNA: TGTGCTAGCAGCTCCGGGCCGGGAGGGATTTTATATTTT.

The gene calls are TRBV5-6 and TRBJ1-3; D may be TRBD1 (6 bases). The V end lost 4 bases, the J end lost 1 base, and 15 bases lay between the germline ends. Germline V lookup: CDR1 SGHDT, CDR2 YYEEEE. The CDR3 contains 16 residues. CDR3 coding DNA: TGTGCCAGCAGCAACCTTGAGGGGGGATCTGGAAACACCATATATTTT. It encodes CASSNLEGGSGNTIYF.

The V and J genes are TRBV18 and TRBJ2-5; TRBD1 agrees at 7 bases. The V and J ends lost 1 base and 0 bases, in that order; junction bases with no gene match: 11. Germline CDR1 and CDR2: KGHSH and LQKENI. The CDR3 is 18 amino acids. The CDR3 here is CASSPRVSTGAYQETQYF. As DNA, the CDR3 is TGTGCCAGCTCACCACGAGTTAGCACAGGGGCGTACCAAGAGACCCAGTACTTC.

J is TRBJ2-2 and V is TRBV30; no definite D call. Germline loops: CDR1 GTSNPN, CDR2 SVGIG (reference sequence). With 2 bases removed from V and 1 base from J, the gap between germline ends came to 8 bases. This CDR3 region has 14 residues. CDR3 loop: CAWSFDGNTGELFF. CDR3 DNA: TGTGCCTGGAGTTTTGACGGGAACACCGGGGAGCTGTTTTTT.

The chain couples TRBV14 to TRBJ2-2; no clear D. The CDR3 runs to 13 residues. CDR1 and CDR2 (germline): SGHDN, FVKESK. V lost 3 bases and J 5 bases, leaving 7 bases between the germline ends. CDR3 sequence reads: CASSQITTGELFF. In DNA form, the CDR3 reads TGTGCCAGCAGCCAGATTACAACCGGGGAGCTGTTTTTT. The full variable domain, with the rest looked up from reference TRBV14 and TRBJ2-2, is EAGVTQFPSHSVIEKGQTVTLRCDPISGHDNLYWYRRVMGKEIKFLLHFVKESKQDESGMPNNRFLAERTGGTYSTLKVQPAELEDSGVYFCASSQITTGELFFGEGSRLTVL.

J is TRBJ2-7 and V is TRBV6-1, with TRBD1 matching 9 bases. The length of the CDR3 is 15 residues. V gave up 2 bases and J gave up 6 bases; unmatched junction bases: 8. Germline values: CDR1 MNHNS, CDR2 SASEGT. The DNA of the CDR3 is TGTGCCAGCAGTGAACGTCGGGACAGGGCCAGCGAGCAGTACTTC. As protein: CASSERRDRASEQYF.

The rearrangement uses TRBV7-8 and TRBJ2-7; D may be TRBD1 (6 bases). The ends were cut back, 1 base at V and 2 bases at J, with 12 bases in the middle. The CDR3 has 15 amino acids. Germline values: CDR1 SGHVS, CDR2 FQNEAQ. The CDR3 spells CASSLVDSDTYEQYF. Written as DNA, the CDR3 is TGTGCCAGCAGCTTAGTGGACAGTGATACCTACGAGCAGTACTTC.

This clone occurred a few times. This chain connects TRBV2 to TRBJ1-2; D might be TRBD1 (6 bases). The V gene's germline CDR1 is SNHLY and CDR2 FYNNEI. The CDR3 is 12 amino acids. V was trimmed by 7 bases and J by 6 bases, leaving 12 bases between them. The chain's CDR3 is CASTRDTNGYTF. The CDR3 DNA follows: TGTGCCAGCACCCGGGACACTAATGGCTACACCTTC.

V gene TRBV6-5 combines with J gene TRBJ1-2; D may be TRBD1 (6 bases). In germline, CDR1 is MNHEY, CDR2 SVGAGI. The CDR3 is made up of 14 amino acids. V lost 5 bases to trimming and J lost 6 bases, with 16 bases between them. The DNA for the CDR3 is TGTGCCAGCAGTGGCCGTAGGGGGGTTGATGGCTACACCTTC. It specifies CASSGRRGVDGYTF.